This record looks at one T cell receptor (beta chain) sequence and its context. Which antigen it targets is not known. There are no base qualities to consult, and no much larger clone falls within one base. The source of the sample is a study of blood T cell repertoires in COVID-19 (dated by TCRdb to 2018 to 2020). About the investigation overall: Samples from collaborators originated in the United States, Italy and Spain and spanned both the acute and convalescent phases of COVID-19. The prospective study material was composed of cDNA or gDNA derived from T cells, B-cell-depleted T cells, or PBMCs. Deeply sampled blood TCRbeta repertoires from subjects exposed to, actively infected with, or recovered from COVID-19 were included in the dataset. The repertoires were released in a freely available public database meant as a resource for research on the immune response to SARS-CoV-2. Samples were obtained from the ongoing ImmuneRACE study (first 160 participants) and from roughly 1,300 subjects provided by 6 global collaborators. The sample metadata nearly always contained a de-identified subject ID, COVID-19 status, age in years and sex. Where available, HLA class I and class II types were taken from metadata supplied by the sample provider and were not determined by assay-based typing.

Findings and caveats that apply to the study as a whole: How much clinical and demographic metadata was included differed by source and by participant, and the metadata was provided uncurated.

Each collaborating institution followed its own protocols to collect whole blood in K2EDTA tubes. For TCRbeta analysis, collaborator samples were shipped as frozen whole blood, as isolated PBMCs, or as DNA extracted from either sample type. CDR1 and CDR2 are drawn from the germline V gene: SQVTM, ANQGSEA. Compared with germline, V lacks 7 bases and J lacks 1 base; bases without a gene match: 1. From its cysteine to its phenylalanine, the CDR3 spans 12 amino acids. Only the CDR3 portion is preserved as DNA: 36 bases, with reading frame beginning at the first base. TCRbeta CDR3 regions were amplified from genomic DNA using the immunoSEQ Assay, a bias-controlled multiplex PCR. Processing in the source paper ran as follows. The number of nucleated cells in each sample was estimated by amplification of reference gene primers within the assay. To quantify the absolute abundance of each unique TCRbeta CDR3 rearrangement, sequence reads were collapsed and filtered. For each sample, productive Simpson clonality was calculated by taking the square root of Simpson's diversity index across productive rearrangements. This is the immuneACCESS table as TCRdb keeps it, with only in-frame sequences that have V and J called. A part of the clones is gone; compared with another copy, unresolved V genes explain less than half, and the rest is unexplained. The V and J calls and the clone size are those of that table, but D and trimming were determined from the DNA. This sample holds more than 45,000 clones; about nine tenths were observed only once. Jointly, the top ten make up 1.4% of the sample.

The origin of this receptor is a man in his fifties or sixties with acute or convalescent COVID-19. This receptor chain uses TRBV29-1 and TRBJ1-1, and TRBD1 matches 9 of the central bases. What was sequenced was peripheral blood. The bases read TGCAGCGCGGGACAGGGGAACACTGAAGCTTTCTTT. Translated, it reads CSAGQGNTEAFF.